This entry describes one T cell receptor (beta chain). The entry originates in a study of PD-L1 blockade in urothelial cancer. Study overall: Samples of blood were analyzed 3 weeks (second dose) and 6 weeks after treatment start. The study recovered a median of roughly 140,000 T cells per blood sample.

The CDR3 is 13 residues long. Trimming left V 0 bases short and J 8 bases short, with 11 bases between. Germline V gene sequence: CDR1 SGHRS, CDR2 YFSETQ. Time point meaning: peripheral blood 6 weeks after treatment start. All patients carried locally advanced or metastatic urothelial carcinoma. Measured with immunoSEQ multiplex PCR; TCRdb has only the in-frame clones, and not every one. This sample has around 45,000 clones; around 82% occur once, and the top ten carry roughly 16%. This sample comprised PBMCs, obtained around atezolizumab (anti-PD-L1) treatment. The chain has TRBV5-1 and TRBJ1-2, with a tentative D call TRBD1 (6 bases). The receptor was derived from a man aged 55 to 70 with urothelial cancer. CDR3 amino acids: CASSLGPGEGYTF. CDR3 coding DNA: TGCGCCAGCAGCTTGGGACCAGGGGAGGGCTACACCTTC.